This T cell receptor beta chain was obtained from a study of long-term antiretroviral therapy in people with HIV. Study-wide results and limits: Control repertoires displayed wider CDR3 length ranges than the HIV repertoires.

The immunoSEQ assay was v3.0, run at survey level. The study targeted about 40,000-55,000 T-cell genomes per sample in sequencing. TCRdb's table, derived via immunoSEQ multiplex PCR, lists solely in-frame clones and lacks some. The sample lists 14,000 or so clones; 70% to 85% were seen once. Trimming left V 3 bases short and J 4 bases short, with 10 bases between. Germline lookup yields CDR1 MNHNS and CDR2 SASEGT. This CDR3 has 14 residues. Each donor had at least one pre-ART and at least two post-ART PBMC samples. Samples held about 1-11 million cryopreserved PBMC before DNA extraction. On this clone: Its antigen is undetermined. The same CDR3 can be traced to other DNA sequences in this sample.

This clonotype originated in a middle-aged man with HIV. Sequences were derived from unsorted PBMCs, sampled just before starting antiretroviral therapy. The chain carries TRBV6-1 and TRBJ1-3; D gene unclear. CDR3 amino acids: CASSDGVSGNTIYF. The CDR3 DNA sequence: TGTGCCAGCAGTGATGGGGTTTCAGGAAACACCATATATTTT.